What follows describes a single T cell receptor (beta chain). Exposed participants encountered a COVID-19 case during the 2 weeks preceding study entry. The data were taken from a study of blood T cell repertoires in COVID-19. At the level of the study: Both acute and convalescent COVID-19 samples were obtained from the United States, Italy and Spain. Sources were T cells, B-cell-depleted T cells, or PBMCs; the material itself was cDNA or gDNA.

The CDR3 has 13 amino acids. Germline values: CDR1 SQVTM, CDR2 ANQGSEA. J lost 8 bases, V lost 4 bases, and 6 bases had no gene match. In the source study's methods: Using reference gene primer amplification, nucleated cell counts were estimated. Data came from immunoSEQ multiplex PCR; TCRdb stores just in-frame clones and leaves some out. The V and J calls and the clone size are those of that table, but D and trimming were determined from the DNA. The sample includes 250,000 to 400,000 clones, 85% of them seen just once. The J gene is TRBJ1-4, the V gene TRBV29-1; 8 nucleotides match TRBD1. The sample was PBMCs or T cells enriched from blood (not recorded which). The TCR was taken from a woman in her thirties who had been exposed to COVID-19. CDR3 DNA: TGCAGCGTTGGCGGGACAGGCTACGAAAAACTGTTTTTT. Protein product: CSVGGTGYEKLFF.